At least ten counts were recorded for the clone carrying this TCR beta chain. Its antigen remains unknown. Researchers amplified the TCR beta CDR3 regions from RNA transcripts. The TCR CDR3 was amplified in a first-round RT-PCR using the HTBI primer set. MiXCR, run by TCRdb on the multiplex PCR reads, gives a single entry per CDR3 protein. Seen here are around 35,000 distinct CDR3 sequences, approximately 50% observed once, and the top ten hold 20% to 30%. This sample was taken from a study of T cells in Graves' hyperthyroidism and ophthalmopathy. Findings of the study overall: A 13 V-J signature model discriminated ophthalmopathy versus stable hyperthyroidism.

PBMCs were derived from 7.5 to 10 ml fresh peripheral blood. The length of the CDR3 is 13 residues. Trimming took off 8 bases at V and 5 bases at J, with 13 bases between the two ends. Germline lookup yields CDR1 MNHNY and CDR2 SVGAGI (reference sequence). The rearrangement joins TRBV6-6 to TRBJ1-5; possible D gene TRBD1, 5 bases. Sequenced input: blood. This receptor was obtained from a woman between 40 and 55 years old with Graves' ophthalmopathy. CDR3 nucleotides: TGTGCCAGCTCGGGGGAAAGCGATCAGCCCCAGCATTTT. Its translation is CASSGESDQPQHF.